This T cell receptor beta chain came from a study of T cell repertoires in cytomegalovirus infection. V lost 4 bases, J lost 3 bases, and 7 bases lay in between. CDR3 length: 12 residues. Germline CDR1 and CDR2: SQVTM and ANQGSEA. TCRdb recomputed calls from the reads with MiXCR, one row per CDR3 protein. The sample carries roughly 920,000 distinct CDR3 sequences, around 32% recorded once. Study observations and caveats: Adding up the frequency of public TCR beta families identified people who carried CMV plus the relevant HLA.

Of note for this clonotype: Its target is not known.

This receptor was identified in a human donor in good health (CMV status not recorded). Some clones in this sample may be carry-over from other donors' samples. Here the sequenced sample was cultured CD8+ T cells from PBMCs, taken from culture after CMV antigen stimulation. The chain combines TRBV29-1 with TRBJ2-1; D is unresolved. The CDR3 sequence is CSVGEIYNEQFF. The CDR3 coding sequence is TGCAGCGTTGGAGAGATCTACAATGAGCAGTTCTTC.